Described below is a single T cell receptor (beta chain) sequence and its context. Its antigen is unknown. The method was immunoSEQ multiplex PCR; TCRdb's version includes in-frame clones alone and lacks a portion of them. The sample holds 51,000 or so clones, 85% to 95% seen once. This sample stems from a study of T cells after posttransplantation cyclophosphamide. Germline CDR1 is SEHNR and CDR2 is FQNEAQ (reference sequence). V dropped 4 bases and J dropped 4; count of bases not matched to a gene: 6. CDR3 length equals 14 residues. General study findings and limits: Later blood repertoires were often dominated by clones from the donor CD8+ memory compartment.

Material: PBMCs. The TCR comes from a woman in her 30s in good health and a related stem cell transplant donor. The chain couples TRBV7-9 to TRBJ1-2, with 7 bases aligning to TRBD1. The CDR3 DNA sequence: TGTGCCAGCAGCTCCAGGGGGAGAGGCTATGGCTACACCTTC. Translated, it gives CASSSRGRGYGYTF. Full variable domain (rest looked up from reference TRBV7-9 and TRBJ1-2): DTGVSQNPRHKITKRGQNVTFRCDPISEHNRLYWYRQTLGQGPEFLTYFQNEAQLEKSRLLSDRFSAERPKGSFSTLEIQRTEQGDSAMYLCASSSRGRGYGYTFGSGTRLTVV.